The 27 T cell receptor beta chains presented below share a single source sample, sequenced in a study of T cell responses to AZD1222 COVID-19 vaccine. Here immunoSEQ multiplex PCR was the method, and the copy in TCRdb shows in-frame clones only, minus some. The data contain more than 95,000 clones, more than 80% of them singletons. The source material was peripheral blood, sampled on day 0 of AZD1222 vaccination. All receptors derive from an adult in good health.

The rearrangement joins TRBV12-5 to TRBJ2-3; D ambiguous. V lost 1 base to trimming and J lost 0 bases, with 5 bases between them. CDR1 and CDR2 from the germline V gene are LGHNT and FRNRAP. The CDR3 sequence is 14 residues long. DNA for the CDR3: TGTGCTAGTGGTTTGGGGGTAAGCACAGATACGCAGTATTTT. Translation: CASGLGVSTDTQYF.

V usage is TRBV11-3 and J usage is TRBJ2-5, with TRBD2 matching 7 bases. Germline V lookup: CDR1 SGHNT, CDR2 YENEEA. J lost 0 bases, V lost 5 bases, and 12 bases had no gene match. The CDR3 spans 17 residues. The CDR3 sequence: CASSPGLASGYQETQYF. CDR3 bases: TGTGCCAGCAGCCCGGGTTTGGCTAGCGGATACCAAGAGACCCAGTACTTC.

J is TRBJ2-2 and V is TRBV5-6; D may be TRBD1 (6 bases). Germline CDR1 is SGHDT and CDR2 is YYEEEE. V was trimmed by 2 bases and J by 8 bases, leaving 16 bases between them. There are 15 residues in the CDR3. The CDR3 protein is CASSFYGGYSGELFF. In DNA, the CDR3 is TGTGCCAGCAGCTTCTATGGGGGCTACTCTGGGGAGCTGTTTTTT.

This chain joins TRBV2 and TRBJ2-2; D not resolved. CDR3 size: 16 residues. CDR1 is SNHLY, CDR2 FYNNEI, per germline. V was trimmed by 6 bases and J by 1 base, leaving 15 bases between them. The CDR3 DNA sequence: TGTGCCAGCAGCGATAAAGGGAACCTGAACACCGGGGAGCTGTTTTTT. It translates to CASSDKGNLNTGELFF.

The chain couples TRBV5-1 to TRBJ1-1; D is unresolved. Germline V lookup: CDR1 SGHRS, CDR2 YFSETQ. This CDR3 is built from 12 residues. V lost 5 bases and J 0 bases, leaving 5 bases between the germline ends. CDR3 nucleotides: TGCGCCAGCAGGCAAATGAACACTGAAGCTTTCTTT. It encodes CASRQMNTEAFF.

The chain carries TRBV30 and TRBJ1-2, with D maybe TRBD1 (6 bases). CDR3 size: 13 residues. V gave up 0 bases and J gave up 6 bases, with 11 bases separating them. Germline assignment: CDR1 GTSNPN and CDR2 SVGIG (reference sequence). The DNA of the CDR3 is TGTGCCTGGAGTGTACGGCAGGGGAATGGCTACACCTTC. Amino acid sequence: CAWSVRQGNGYTF.

The V call is TRBV4-1, the J call TRBJ1-3; D is unresolved. The germline V and J ends were trimmed by 1 base and 2 bases, with 15 bases remaining between them. The CDR3 totals 17 residues. The germline V gene has CDR1 MGHRA and CDR2 YSYEKL. CDR3 loop: CASSQAGTVRAGNTIYF. In DNA form, the CDR3 reads TGCGCCAGCAGCCAAGCGGGAACGGTGAGGGCTGGAAACACCATATATTTT.

This clone was recorded only once. The chain uses TRBV7-9 and TRBJ1-4, with D possibly being TRBD1 (6 bases). The V end lost 6 bases, the J end lost 8 bases, and 13 bases lay between the germline ends. The CDR3 is 13 residues long. Germline V CDR1 and CDR2: SEHNR, FQNEAQ (reference sequence). CDR3 loop: CASRVAGVEKLFF. The DNA of the CDR3 is TGTGCCAGCAGGGTAGCAGGGGTGGAAAAACTGTTTTTT.

This rearrangement joins TRBV10-3 to TRBJ2-1; D is unclear. Trimming took 0 bases from V and 5 from J, leaving 14 bases between them. Per germline, CDR1 ENHRY and CDR2 SYGVKD. The CDR3 totals 16 residues. The CDR3 nucleotides are TGTGCCATCAGTGAGTCGCCAGGAATAGTGGACAATGAGCAGTTCTTC. Translated: CAISESPGIVDNEQFF.

The V call is TRBV28, the J call TRBJ2-3; no clear D. V lost 5 bases to trimming and J lost 2 bases, with 14 bases between them. Germline V gene lookup returns CDR1 MDHEN and CDR2 SYDVKM. CDR3 length: 15 amino acids. CDR3 protein: CASSAPTMSTDTQYF. For the CDR3, the DNA is TGTGCCAGCAGTGCCCCGACCATGTCCACAGATACGCAGTATTTT.

The rearrangement joins TRBV7-6 to TRBJ2-4, with D perhaps TRBD2 (6 bases). There are 12 residues in the CDR3. Per the germline V gene, CDR1 is SGHVS and CDR2 is FNYEAQ. V shed 5 bases and J shed 6 bases, with 8 bases lying between them. This CDR3 reads CASSPGGNIQYF. The CDR3 coding sequence is TGTGCCAGCAGCCCCGGGGGAAACATTCAGTACTTC.

The genes are TRBV18 and TRBJ1-2; tentative D call: TRBD1 (5 bases). The CDR3 is 15 amino acids. V lost 3 bases, J lost 8 bases, and 19 bases lay in between. The germline V gene encodes CDR1 KGHSH and CDR2 LQKENI. CDR3 residues: CASSPAGSLRGGYTF. CDR3 in DNA: TGTGCCAGCTCACCCGCGGGAAGCCTTCGGGGCGGCTACACCTTC.

Notes on this clone: Compared with germline, one end of the junction differs, possibly owing to a read error. The J gene is TRBJ2-2, the V gene TRBV7-7; D is perhaps TRBD1 or TRBD2 (5 bases each). This CDR3 spans 18 amino acids. Looked up from germline, CDR1 is SSHAT and CDR2 is FNYEAQ (reference sequence). As DNA, the CDR3 is TGTGCTAGCAGCTTAAAACCCCCCGGGGCAACGAACACCGGGGAGCTGTTTTTT. It yields the protein CASSLKPPGATNTGELFF.

The chain links TRBV3-1 (or the pseudogene TRBV3-2) to TRBJ2-7; weak D call: TRBD2 (5 bases). Germline assignment: CDR1 LGHDT and CDR2 YNNKEL (reference sequence). V was trimmed by 1 base and J by 5 bases, leaving 15 bases between them. The CDR3 extends over 15 amino acids. The CDR3 protein is CASSQGSTRSNEQYF. The CDR3 nucleotides are TGTGCCAGCAGCCAAGGTTCCACTAGGTCCAACGAGCAGTACTTC.

V and J are TRBV5-4 and TRBJ1-1, with a weak D call TRBD1 (5 bases). CDR1 and CDR2 from the germline V gene are SGHNT and YYREEE (reference sequence). The CDR3 length is 16 residues. Between the trimmed V and J ends, which lost 7 bases and 0 bases, there was a span of 19 bases. Here the CDR3 reads CASSPGQGRMNTEAFF. In DNA, the CDR3 is TGTGCCAGCTCCCCTGGGCAGGGTCGGATGAACACTGAAGCTTTCTTT.

The chain recombines TRBV7-3 with TRBJ1-5; D uncertain. Looked up from germline, CDR1 is SGHTA and CDR2 is FQGTGA. Trimming pared 4 bases from V and 4 bases from J, leaving 8 bases between. CDR3 size: 13 residues. Written as DNA, the CDR3 is TGTGCCAGCAGCTCCCAGCCTAATCAGCCCCAGCATTTT. Translating it yields CASSSQPNQPQHF.

This clone was observed once. The rearrangement links TRBV6-4 to TRBJ2-7, with TRBD1 as a possible D gene (6 bases). The CDR3 loop spans 13 amino acids. The V end was cut by 10 bases, the J end by 6 bases, with 19 bases between. Germline V gene sequence: CDR1 MRHNA, CDR2 SNTAGT. The CDR3 nucleotides read TGTGCCACCAGAAGGGGGAGTCGGGCCGAGCAGTACTTC. Protein product: CATRRGSRAEQYF.

With regard to this clone: Other nucleotide sequences from this sample produce the same CDR3. The J gene is TRBJ1-3, the V gene TRBV18; D is undetermined. Germline V gene lookup returns CDR1 KGHSH and CDR2 LQKENI. The CDR3 runs 12 residues. The V end lost 2 bases, the J end lost 2 bases, and 1 base lay between the germline ends. The chain's CDR3 is CASSPAGNTIYF. As DNA, the CDR3 is TGTGCCAGCTCACCAGCTGGAAACACCATATATTTT.

The chain couples TRBV30 to TRBJ2-1; no clear D. The V and J ends lost 4 bases and 2 bases respectively, with 12 bases between them. This CDR3 spans 14 amino acids. Germline CDR1 is GTSNPN and CDR2 is SVGIG (reference sequence). This chain's CDR3 is CAWNLGSTYNEQFF. The CDR3 nucleotides are TGTGCCTGGAACCTAGGAAGCACCTACAATGAGCAGTTCTTC.

The V gene is TRBV12-3 or TRBV12-4, the J gene TRBJ2-1; no reliable D call. V was shortened by 5 bases and J by 9 bases, with 11 bases between the two germline ends. This CDR3 is 12 amino acids long. In DNA, the CDR3 is TGTGCCAGCAGTCACCAGAACATTGAGCAGTTCTTC. Amino acids: CASSHQNIEQFF.

This chain connects TRBV5-4 to TRBJ1-4; 9 bases are a match to TRBD1. There are 16 residues in the CDR3. Germline V gene lookup returns CDR1 SGHNT and CDR2 YYREEE (reference sequence). V was pared by 4 bases and J by 7 bases, with 11 bases of the junction left unmatched. The CDR3 loop is CASSPHIQGASEKLFF. CDR3 nucleotides: TGTGCCAGCAGCCCCCATATACAGGGGGCGAGTGAAAAACTGTTTTTT.

This clone was counted only a few times. The chain uses TRBV11-2 and TRBJ2-5, with 7 bases aligning to TRBD1. This CDR3 comprises 14 residues. Trimming cost V 5 bases and J 2 bases; bases outside gene matches: 5. The germline V gene has CDR1 SGHAT and CDR2 FQNNGV. The CDR3 nucleotides read TGTGCCAGCAGCGTTCACAGGGGACAAGAGACCCAGTACTTC. Its protein is CASSVHRGQETQYF.

This sequence joins TRBV10-1 and TRBJ2-1; D call uncertain. The CDR3 extends over 12 amino acids. V was shortened by 4 bases and J by 4 bases, with 5 bases between the two germline ends. The germline V gene encodes CDR1 WNHNN and CDR2 SYGVQD (reference sequence). This CDR3 is CASSGRYNEQFF. The CDR3 DNA is TGCGCCAGCAGTGGACGGTACAATGAGCAGTTCTTC.

This clone was detected only once. The CDR3 DNA reads as TGTGCCAGCAGTTTGGGGGGGACTTACGAGCAGTACTTC. Its translation is CASSLGGTYEQYF. J is TRBJ2-7 and V is TRBV28; 7 bases are shared with TRBD2. CDR3 length: 13 residues. V gave up 3 bases and J gave up 4 bases; unmatched junction bases: 3. The germline gives CDR1 MDHEN, CDR2 SYDVKM.

The chain joins TRBV18 to TRBJ2-3; the D is unclear. CDR3 length: 13 residues. With 3 bases removed from V and 3 bases from J, the gap between germline ends came to 7 bases. The germline V gene has CDR1 KGHSH and CDR2 LQKENI. The CDR3 sequence: CASSPPSTDTQYF. As DNA, the CDR3 is TGTGCCAGCTCACCCCCGAGTACAGATACGCAGTATTTT.

The V call is TRBV19, the J call TRBJ1-6; D call uncertain. Germline loops: CDR1 LNHDA, CDR2 SQIVND (reference sequence). The V gene lost 4 bases and the J gene lost 7 bases, with 8 bases spanning the gap. The CDR3 contains 13 residues. The CDR3 region is CASSTGRNSPLHF. The CDR3 nucleotides are TGTGCCAGTAGTACCGGAAGAAATTCACCCCTCCACTTT.

This clone was recorded a few times. The rearrangement links TRBV28 to TRBJ1-5; D is unclear. The ends were cut back, 7 bases at V and 5 bases at J, with 15 bases in the middle. The CDR3 covers 14 residues. Germline V gene sequence: CDR1 MDHEN, CDR2 SYDVKM. CDR3 in amino acids: CASTAPGVDQPQHF. Here the CDR3 DNA reads TGTGCCAGCACCGCCCCCGGAGTGGATCAGCCCCAGCATTTT.